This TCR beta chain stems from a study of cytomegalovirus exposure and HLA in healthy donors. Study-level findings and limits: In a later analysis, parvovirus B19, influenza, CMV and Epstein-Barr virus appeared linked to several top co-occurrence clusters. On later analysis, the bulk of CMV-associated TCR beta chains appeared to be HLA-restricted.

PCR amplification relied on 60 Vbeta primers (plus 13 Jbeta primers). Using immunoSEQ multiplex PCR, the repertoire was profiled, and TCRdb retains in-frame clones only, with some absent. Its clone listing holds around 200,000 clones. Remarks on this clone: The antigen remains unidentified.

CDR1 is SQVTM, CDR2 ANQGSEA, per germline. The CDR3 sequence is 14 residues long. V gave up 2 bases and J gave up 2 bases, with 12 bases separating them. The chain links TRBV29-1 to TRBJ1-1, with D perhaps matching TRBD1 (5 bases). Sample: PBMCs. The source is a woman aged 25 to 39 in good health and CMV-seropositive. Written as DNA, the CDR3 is TGCAGCGTTGAATCTCGACAGAGAAACACTGAAGCTTTCTTT. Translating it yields CSVESRQRNTEAFF. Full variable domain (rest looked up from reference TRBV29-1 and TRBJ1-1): SAVISQKPSRDICQRGTSLTIQCQVDSQVTMMFWYRQQPGQSLTLIATANQGSEATYESGFVIDKFPISRPNLTFSTLTVSNMSPEDSSIYLCSVESRQRNTEAFFGQGTRLTVV.